This T cell receptor (beta chain) was obtained from a study of synovial regulatory T cells in juvenile arthritis. At the level of the study: Treatments: a few naive, over five methotrexate, one methotrexate plus infliximab, one unknown.

Repertoires were generated with immunoSEQ multiplex PCR, while TCRdb's copy carries only in-frame clones and drops some. The listing records about 10,000 clones. Regarding the study as a whole: Across patients, iaTreg TCR repertoires were mostly private, partly shared with synovial Teff and blood CPL.

Median age about 11 years (about 2.1-22.9); median disease duration about 7 years (0.2-19.1). Turning to this clone: Its antigen is not known.

The CDR3 sequence is 12 residues long. No coding sequence is recorded. Germline assignment: CDR1 MNHNS and CDR2 SASEGT. The receptor comes from a donor between 2 and 29 years old with juvenile idiopathic arthritis. The genes are TRBV6-1 and TRBJ1-5. What was sequenced was Treg cells from blood. As to subset: remaining (HLA-DR-negative) circulating blood Treg cells. The CDR3 region is CASSDAMGPQHF.